This entry lists 4 T cell receptor beta chains sequenced from one sample in a study of long-term antiretroviral therapy in people with HIV. immunoSEQ v3.0 was run at survey level. Libraries were prepared by immunoSEQ multiplex PCR; TCRdb keeps only in-frame clonotypes and omits some of them. This table holds 20,000 to 25,000 clones, roughly 76% found once. The sample here was unsorted PBMCs, taken 1.1 years before starting antiretroviral therapy. The receptors shown here come from a woman in her thirties or forties with HIV.

V and J are TRBV5-6 and TRBJ2-1, with 9 bases matching TRBD2. Per germline, CDR1 SGHDT and CDR2 YYEEEE. Trimming removed 3 bases from V and 7 bases from J; junction bases left unmatched: 14. This CDR3 is 17 amino acids long. CDR3 coding DNA: TGTGCCAGCAGCTATTGGGGCGGGAGGGGGTTTGCGAATGAGCAGTTCTTC. Amino acids: CASSYWGGRGFANEQFF.

By frequency in the sample, this clone is medium-sized. The rearrangement links TRBV5-6 to TRBJ2-3, with TRBD2 matching 10 bases. Germline V lookup: CDR1 SGHDT, CDR2 YYEEEE. The length of the CDR3 is 18 residues. J was trimmed by 3 bases and V by 4 bases; bases with no gene match: 14. CDR3 region: CASSLTSGSVGTTDTQYF. For the CDR3, the DNA is TGTGCCAGCAGCCTGACTAGCGGGTCGGTGGGGACGACAGATACGCAGTATTTT. Supplemented by reference TRBV5-6 and TRBJ2-3, the full variable domain reads DAGVTQSPTHLIKTRGQQVTLRCSPKSGHDTVSWYQQALGQGPQFIFQYYEEEERQRGNFPDRFSGHQFPNYSSELNVNALLLGDSALYLCASSLTSGSVGTTDTQYFGPGTRLTVL.

The chain carries TRBV5-4 and TRBJ2-3, with 11 positions matching TRBD2. This CDR3 region has 19 residues. V shed 0 bases and J 2 bases; nucleotides not matched to a gene: 11. Per the germline V gene, CDR1 is SGHNT and CDR2 is YYREEE (reference sequence). The CDR3 loop is CASSLGAPGLAALTDTQYF. CDR3 DNA sequence: TGTGCCAGCAGCTTGGGAGCCCCGGGACTAGCGGCCCTCACAGATACGCAGTATTTT.

This clone was counted between two and nine times. The rearrangement joins TRBV15 to TRBJ2-7; TRBD1 matches at 7 bases. This CDR3 region has 16 residues. Trimming cost V 2 bases and J 0 bases; bases outside gene matches: 7. Germline values: CDR1 LNHNV, CDR2 YYDKDF (reference sequence). CDR3 DNA: TGTGCCACCAGCAGACTAACAGGGGCATTCTCCTACGAGCAGTACTTC. As protein: CATSRLTGAFSYEQYF.